The 24 T cell receptor beta chains below all came from one sample that was sequenced in a study of Graves' ophthalmopathy and Graves' hyperthyroidism (dated by TCRdb to the late 2010s). Sequencing took place on an Illumina HiSeq 2000. For repertoire sequencing, TCR beta CDR3 regions were amplified from RNA transcripts. The first round was an RT-PCR using HTBI primers with the Qiagen OneStep RT-PCR kit, and this first round was followed by a second-round multiplex PCR, then size selection and purification. In-frame beta chains were kept once TCRdb had trimmed the public reads at Q25 with fastp and called clones with MiXCR. Identical CDR3 proteins give one entry, which carries the most common genes and DNA. Here the sample has about 550,000 distinct CDR3 sequences; roughly 39% occur a single time. The top ten clonotypes cover about 4% of the sample. The specimen was peripheral blood or thyroid tissue (not recorded which). The receptors were gathered from an adult man with Graves' hyperthyroidism.

This clonotype occurred many times. The J gene is TRBJ1-4, the V gene TRBV14, with 7 positions matching TRBD1. V gave up 4 bases and J gave up 7 bases; unmatched junction bases: 6. Germline values: CDR1 SGHDN, CDR2 FVKESK. CDR3 length: 14 amino acids. The CDR3 sequence is CASSPLQGGEKLFF. For the CDR3, the DNA is TGTGCCAGCAGCCCCCTCCAGGGGGGTGAAAAACTGTTTTTT.

This clonotype occurred once. This chain uses TRBV7-2 with TRBJ2-5; possibly TRBD2 for D (7 bases). The germline gives CDR1 SGHTA, CDR2 FQGNSA. V was cut by 6 bases and J by 7 bases, with 24 bases left in between. This CDR3 contains 16 residues. CDR3 protein: CASSLIGGGPRGTQYF. CDR3 DNA: TGTGCCAGCAGTTTAATTGGGGGGGGGCCGAGAGGGACCCAGTACTTC.

The chain is built from TRBV10-3 and TRBJ1-5, with TRBD1 identical over 7 bases. The CDR3 is 15 residues long. The ends lost 6 bases at V and 3 bases at J; junction bases unmatched: 8. Germline V gene lookup returns CDR1 ENHRY and CDR2 SYGVKD. The chain's CDR3 is CAIRARTGDNQPQHF. The CDR3, as DNA: TGTGCCATCAGGGCGAGGACAGGCGACAATCAGCCCCAGCATTTT.

This clonotype occurred many times. The chain couples TRBV7-2 to TRBJ2-7; D could derive from TRBD1 or TRBD2 (5 bases each). Germline values: CDR1 SGHTA, CDR2 FQGNSA. Trimming took off 1 base at V and 1 base at J, with 11 bases between the two ends. CDR3 length: 15 amino acids. The CDR3 coding sequence is TGTGCCAGCAGCTTAGACGGGGCCCCTTCCTACGAGCAGTACTTC. It translates to CASSLDGAPSYEQYF.

This clonotype was counted at least ten times. The gene calls are TRBV10-2 and TRBJ1-2; D might be TRBD1 (6 bases). Looked up from germline, CDR1 is WSHSY and CDR2 is SAAADI. This CDR3 is 16 amino acids long. V lost 6 bases, J lost 1 base, and 18 bases lay in between. The CDR3 coding sequence is TGCGCCAGCAGGGGTCTCCGGGACACCGATAACTATGGCTACACCTTC. Residues: CASRGLRDTDNYGYTF.

A single count supports this clonotype. The genes are TRBV29-1 and TRBJ1-4; possibly TRBD1 for D (5 bases). CDR1 and CDR2 (germline): SQVTM, ANQGSEA. CDR3 length: 13 amino acids. V lost 2 bases and J 8 bases, leaving 12 bases between the germline ends. The CDR3 here is CSVEQGGREKLFF. For the CDR3, the DNA is TGCAGCGTTGAACAGGGAGGCAGGGAAAAACTGTTTTTT.

V and J are TRBV7-3 and TRBJ1-2; D might be TRBD1 (6 bases). The CDR3 consists of 15 residues. Trimming stripped 4 bases from V and 0 bases from J, with 12 bases between. Germline lookup yields CDR1 SGHTA and CDR2 FQGTGA. CDR3 DNA sequence: TGTGCCAGCAGCTGGGGGGGCAGCACTAACTATGGCTACACCTTC. This sequence encodes CASSWGGSTNYGYTF.

V usage is TRBV3-1 and J usage is TRBJ2-2; 8 bases agree with TRBD1. Germline-derived CDR1 and CDR2 are LGHDT and YNNKEL (reference sequence). J was trimmed by 4 bases and V by 1 base; bases with no gene match: 5. This CDR3 has 16 residues. The chain's CDR3 is CASSQGQGWGTGELFF. CDR3 nucleotide sequence: TGTGCCAGCAGCCAAGGACAGGGGTGGGGCACCGGGGAGCTGTTTTTT.

This chain links TRBV15 with TRBJ1-6; no clear D gene. V was pared by 3 bases and J by 6 bases, with 12 bases between. This CDR3 comprises 15 residues. Germline V gene sequence: CDR1 LNHNV, CDR2 YYDKDF (reference sequence). The CDR3 protein is CATSSADGTNSPLHF. In DNA form, the CDR3 reads TGTGCCACCAGCAGCGCGGACGGTACTAATTCACCCCTCCACTTT.

This clonotype was counted at least ten times. The gene calls are TRBV13 and TRBJ2-6; 7 bases are a match to TRBD1. The J segment lost 1 base and the V segment lost 5 bases, leaving 2 bases of the junction unmatched. This CDR3 comprises 15 residues. The V gene's germline CDR1 is PRHDT and CDR2 FYEKMQ (reference sequence). The CDR3 sequence: CASSDRESGANVLTF. CDR3 DNA: TGTGCCAGCAGCGACAGGGAGTCTGGGGCCAACGTCCTGACTTTC.

This clonotype was recorded many times. V usage is TRBV10-3 and J usage is TRBJ1-5; 10 bases line up with TRBD1. Per germline, CDR1 ENHRY and CDR2 SYGVKD. This CDR3 is 16 amino acids long. V was clipped by 2 bases and J by 4 bases; unmatched bases: 5. CDR3 sequence: CAISEGDRGLNQPQHF. In nucleotides, the CDR3 is TGTGCCATCAGTGAGGGGGACAGGGGATTGAATCAGCCCCAGCATTTT.

This chain links TRBV13 with TRBJ2-7; TRBD2 aligns across 11 bases. The DNA end is a closer match to TRBJ2-1, so the J assignment may be wrong. Per the germline V gene, CDR1 is PRHDT and CDR2 is FYEKMQ (reference sequence). This CDR3 region has 16 residues. The CDR3 DNA reads TGTGCCAGCAGCTTAGGCACTAGCGGGGGATACAATGAGCAGTTCTTC. Translation: CASSLGTSGGYNEQFF.

This chain uses TRBV20-1 with TRBJ2-7, with D perhaps TRBD1 (6 bases). Looked up from germline, CDR1 is DFQATT and CDR2 is SNEGSKA (reference sequence). V was pared by 3 bases and J by 7 bases, with 16 bases between. This CDR3 spans 13 amino acids. The CDR3 sequence is CSASVTGRNEQYF. The DNA of the CDR3 is TGCAGTGCTAGTGTGACAGGTCGTAATGAGCAGTACTTC.

This sequence joins TRBV6-5 and TRBJ1-1, with D perhaps TRBD1 (5 bases). The CDR3 loop spans 15 amino acids. CDR1 and CDR2 (germline): MNHEY, SVGAGI. V was pared by 2 bases and J by 0 bases, with 10 bases between. For the CDR3, the DNA is TGTGCCAGCAGTTACAGGGGAGCCATGAACACTGAAGCTTTCTTT. Its translation: CASSYRGAMNTEAFF.

This clonotype was picked up many times. V and J are TRBV5-8 and TRBJ1-2; no firm D call. Germline V gives CDR1 SGHTS, CDR2 YDEGEE. CDR3 length: 15 amino acids. The ends were cut back, 4 bases at V and 7 bases at J, with 20 bases in the middle. CDR3: CASSGRPGKLGGYTF. In DNA form, the CDR3 reads TGTGCCAGCAGCGGGCGGCCCGGGAAGCTGGGTGGCTACACCTTC.

This clonotype was detected once. The chain uses TRBV29-1 and TRBJ1-1; the match to TRBD1 covers 9 bases. J lost 5 bases, V lost 4 bases, and 8 bases had no gene match. This CDR3 spans 14 amino acids. CDR1 is SQVTM, CDR2 ANQGSEA, per germline. The CDR3 reads CSVVTGGLGTEAFF. CDR3 bases: TGCAGCGTTGTTACAGGGGGCCTAGGGACTGAAGCTTTCTTT.

To note about this clonotype: This sequence may be a read error, since a much larger clone differs from it by one base. V usage is TRBV12-3 or TRBV12-4 and J usage is TRBJ2-5; 7 positions match TRBD2. The CDR3 runs 14 residues. J lost 0 bases, V lost 5 bases, and 3 bases had no gene match. CDR3 DNA: TGTGCCAGCAGTCCCGGGGGGAACCAAGAGACCCAGTACTTC. Protein sequence: CASSPGGNQETQYF.

This clonotype was detected ten times or more. The genes are TRBV24-1 and TRBJ1-5; 7 nucleotides match TRBD1. CDR3 length equals 16 residues. V lost 4 bases and J lost 7; bases outside the gene matches: 12. CDR1 and CDR2 (germline): KGHDR, SFDVKD. The CDR3 coding sequence is TGTGCCACCAGTGACCCTACAGGGGACAAGATCCAGCCCCAGCATTTT. Translation: CATSDPTGDKIQPQHF.

The chain joins TRBV7-8 to TRBJ1-2; TRBD1 matches 9 bases. The V gene's germline CDR1 is SGHVS and CDR2 FQNEAQ. The CDR3 has 14 residues. The J segment lost 8 bases and the V segment lost 6 bases, leaving 10 bases of the junction unmatched. In nucleotides, the CDR3 is TGTGCCAGCAGGGCGGGACAGGGCTCGTACGGCTACACCTTC. Translation: CASRAGQGSYGYTF.

This clonotype was seen a handful of times. CDR3: CASSETGTGGRGANVLTF. In nucleotides, the CDR3 is TGTGCCAGCAGCGAAACCGGGACAGGGGGGAGGGGGGCCAACGTCCTGACTTTC. The rearrangement uses TRBV5-6 and TRBJ2-6; 11 bases map to TRBD1. Germline V CDR1 and CDR2: SGHDT, YYEEEE. The CDR3 runs to 18 residues. Trimming cost V 4 bases and J 4 bases; bases outside gene matches: 10.

This clonotype has a count of ten or more. This sequence joins TRBV5-4 and TRBJ1-6; a weak D match, TRBD1 (5 bases). The CDR3 has 13 amino acids. Germline V gene sequence: CDR1 SGHNT, CDR2 YYREEE (reference sequence). The ends were cut back, 5 bases at V and 10 bases at J, with 13 bases in the middle. CDR3 region: CASRVGRGSPLHF. The CDR3 DNA is TGTGCCAGCAGGGTGGGGAGGGGATCACCCCTCCACTTT. The full variable domain, completed using reference TRBV5-4 and TRBJ1-6, is ETGVTQSPTHLIKTRGQQVTLRCSSQSGHNTVSWYQQALGQGPQFIFQYYREEENGRGNFPPRFSGLQFPNYSSELNVNALELDDSALYLCASRVGRGSPLHFGNGTRLTVT.

This sequence joins TRBV29-1 and TRBJ1-6; D is undetermined. The CDR3 length is 13 residues. With 0 bases removed from V and 7 bases from J, the gap between germline ends came to 7 bases. The germline CDR1 and CDR2 sequences are SQVTM and ANQGSEA. CDR3 coding DNA: TGCAGCGTTGAAGAGGAATGGAATTCACCCCTCCACTTT. This encodes CSVEEEWNSPLHF.

This clonotype was found many times. The chain has TRBV20-1 and TRBJ2-7; 10 nucleotides align to TRBD2. The CDR3 runs to 15 residues. The trim removed 4 bases at V and 5 bases at J, leaving 11 bases unmatched. Germline CDR1 is DFQATT and CDR2 is SNEGSKA (reference sequence). As DNA, the CDR3 is TGCAGTGCTATCGGAAAGAGCGGGAGGGAAGACGAGCAGTACTTC. It specifies CSAIGKSGREDEQYF.

The table lists this clonotype with a few counts. This chain connects TRBV15 to TRBJ1-6, with a weak D call TRBD1 (5 bases). In germline, CDR1 is LNHNV, CDR2 YYDKDF (reference sequence). The CDR3 contains 15 residues. V was pared by 0 bases and J by 8 bases, with 11 bases between. CDR3 region: CATSRDFGGYSPLHF. The CDR3 region has the DNA TGTGCCACCAGCAGAGATTTTGGGGGTTATTCACCCCTCCACTTT.